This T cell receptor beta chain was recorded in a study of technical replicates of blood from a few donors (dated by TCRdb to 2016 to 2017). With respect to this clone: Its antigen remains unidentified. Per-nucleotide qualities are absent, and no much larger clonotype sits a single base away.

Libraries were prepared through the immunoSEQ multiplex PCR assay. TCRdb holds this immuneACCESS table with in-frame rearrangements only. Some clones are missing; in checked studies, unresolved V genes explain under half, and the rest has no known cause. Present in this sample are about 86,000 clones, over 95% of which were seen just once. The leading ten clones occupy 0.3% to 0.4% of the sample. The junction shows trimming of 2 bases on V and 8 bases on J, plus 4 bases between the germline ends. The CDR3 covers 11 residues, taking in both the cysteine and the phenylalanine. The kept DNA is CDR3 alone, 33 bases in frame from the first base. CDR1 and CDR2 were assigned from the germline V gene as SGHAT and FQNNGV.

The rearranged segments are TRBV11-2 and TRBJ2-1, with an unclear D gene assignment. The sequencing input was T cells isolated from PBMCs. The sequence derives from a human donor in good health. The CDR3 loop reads CASSLSHEQFF. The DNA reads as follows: TGTGCCAGCAGCTTATCTCATGAGCAGTTCTTC.